Following are 6 T cell receptor beta chains from one sample sequenced in a study of blood T cell repertoires in COVID-19. TCRdb keeps only in-frame clones here, not all; method: immunoSEQ multiplex PCR. The profile shows roughly 60,000 clones, 65% to 85% of them singletons. Sequences were obtained from peripheral blood. All receptors derive from a man aged 30 to 45 with COVID-19, enrolled during active disease.

The chain carries TRBV19 and TRBJ2-3; 10 positions match TRBD1. Germline loops: CDR1 LNHDA, CDR2 SQIVND (reference sequence). V shed 3 bases and J 5 bases; nucleotides not matched to a gene: 2. This CDR3 contains 14 residues. CDR3 in amino acids: CASSMGQGLDTQYF. The CDR3 DNA reads TGTGCCAGTAGTATGGGACAGGGGTTAGATACGCAGTATTTT.

About this clone: Other DNA sequences within the sample encode an identical CDR3. The chain recombines TRBV28 with TRBJ1-2; a possible D gene is TRBD1 (5 bases). Looked up from germline, CDR1 is MDHEN and CDR2 is SYDVKM. The CDR3 extends over 12 amino acids. V dropped 6 bases and J dropped 8 bases, with 13 bases sitting between them. For the CDR3, the DNA is TGTGCCAGCAGCCAACCGGGGGGGGGCTACACCTTC. Protein: CASSQPGGGYTF.

This chain uses TRBV28 with TRBJ1-3; D unclear. Germline CDR1 reads MDHEN; CDR2 reads SYDVKM. This CDR3 contains 15 residues. Trimming cost V 2 bases and J 0 bases, with 8 bases left between them. The CDR3 reads CASSLRAGSGNTIYF. The CDR3, as DNA: TGTGCCAGCAGTTTAAGGGCGGGCTCTGGAAACACCATATATTTT. Together with reference TRBV28 and TRBJ1-3, the CDR3 gives the full variable domain: DVKVTQSSRYLVKRTGEKVFLECVQDMDHENMFWYRQDPGLGLRLIYFSYDVKMKEKGDIPEGYSVSREKKERFSLILESASTNQTSMYLCASSLRAGSGNTIYFGEGSWLTVV.

The rearrangement uses TRBV28 and TRBJ2-7; TRBD1 matches at 8 bases. The V gene's germline CDR1 is MDHEN and CDR2 SYDVKM. V was pared by 6 bases and J by 0 bases, with 7 bases of the junction left unmatched. The CDR3 is 15 amino acids. CDR3 in DNA: TGTGCCAGCAGCCCCCGGGACAGGCCCTCCTACGAGCAGTACTTC. Its protein is CASSPRDRPSYEQYF.

The V and J genes are TRBV24-1 and TRBJ2-1; 8 bases are a match to TRBD2. CDR3 length equals 13 residues. The J segment lost 9 bases and the V segment lost 2 bases, leaving 2 bases of the junction unmatched. Germline CDR1 KGHDR, CDR2 SFDVKD. The CDR3 region is CATSDSGTSEQFF. The CDR3, as DNA: TGTGCCACCAGTGATTCCGGGACTAGTGAGCAGTTCTTC.

The V gene is TRBV21-1, the J gene TRBJ2-3; the listed D gene, TRBD2, was not tested against the DNA. TRBV21-1 is an annotated pseudogene. The CDR3 sequence is 18 residues long. The CDR3 DNA sequence: TGTGCCAGCAGCAAAGTTCAGCGGGAGGTGAAGAGCACAGATACGCAGTATTTT. This encodes CASSKVQREVKSTDTQYF.